Below, 13 T cell receptor delta chains from the same sample are listed, as sequenced in a study of γδ T cells in repeated Plasmodium falciparum infection. TCRdb re-called the multiplex PCR reads via CATT. The repertoire has over 45,000 delta-chain clones, 1.6% of them found once; the top ten carry about 9.1%. Gammadelta T cells were flow-sorted from PBMC into Vgamma9/Vdelta2+ and Vdelta2-negative populations for bulk analysis. The material sequenced was gamma-delta T cells from blood. These receptors were collected from a pool of human donors (malaria-infected and uninfected, not separated).

A word on this clone: A much larger clone lies one base from this, so it may be a read error. In the same sample, other DNA sequences code for this CDR3. The CDR3 here is CALGILSRTGGCDTDKLIF. The CDR3 region has the DNA TGTGCTCTTGGGATCCTTTCCCGCACTGGGGGATGCGACACAGATAAACTCATCTTT. The chain joins TRDV1 to TRDJ1; 10 positions match TRDD3. The J gene was not available in TCRdb and was assigned here by matching the DNA to germline segments. CDR1 is TSWWSYY and CDR2 is QGS in the germline V gene. CDR3 length: 19 amino acids.

This clone was counted a few times. One base separates it from a far larger clone, so it is likely a read error. The sample carries other DNA sequences with the same CDR3. This chain uses TRDV1 with TRDJ1; 8 bases fit TRDD3. The CDR3 length is 18 residues. The germline V gene has CDR1 TSWWSYY and CDR2 QGS. This CDR3 reads CALGDSYVRGLGAPKLIF. The CDR3 DNA sequence: TGCGCTCTTGGGGACAGTTACGTAAGGGGACTGGGGGCCCCTAAACTCATCTTT.

Of note for this clone: TCRdb records a much larger clone's protein for this DNA, with a difference at residue 12 that likely arises from a read error; the protein given is the translation of the DNA. The same CDR3 also results from other DNA sequences found in this sample. The chain carries TRDV1 and TRDJ1, with 12 bases identical to TRDD3. TCRdb lists no J gene, so it was determined here by aligning the DNA to germline. The CDR3 has 25 residues. Germline-derived CDR1 and CDR2 are TSWWSYY and QGS. CDR3 nucleotides: TGTGCTCTTGGTGAACTTTCCTCCGGTCGTCGAGCTCTGGGGGATACGCTCCTGTACACCGATAAACTCATCTTT. It specifies CALGELSSGRRALGDTLLYTDKLIF.

Concerning this clone itself: TCRdb has a much larger clone's protein, which differs at residue 11 from the translation of this DNA, likely because of a read error; what is shown is the protein translated from the DNA. The genes are TRDV2 and TRDJ1; TRDD3 matches 12 bases. In the absence of a J gene in TCRdb, the DNA was matched to germline to assign it here. Looked up from germline, CDR1 is GEAIGNYY and CDR2 is EKD. V lost 1 base to trimming and J lost 3 bases; unmatched junction nucleotides: 5. The CDR3 extends over 16 amino acids. This CDR3 reads CACDTLGDTNADKLIF. The DNA of the CDR3 is TGTGCCTGTGACACACTGGGGGATACAAACGCCGATAAACTCATCTTT.

In the case of this clone: A far larger clone lies a single base away; this is likely a read error. This sample includes further DNA sequences coding for the same CDR3. The chain has TRDV2 and TRDJ2, with 11 bases fitting TRDD3. Matching the DNA to germline supplied the J gene, which TCRdb does not give. CDR1 is GEAIGNYY, CDR2 EKD, per germline. The CDR3 spans 19 residues. DNA for the CDR3: TGTGCCTGCGACACCGTCTGGCTGGGGGATACATCTTTGACAGCACAACTCTTCTTT. Translation: CACDTVWLGDTSLTAQLFF.

This clone was seen a handful of times. The translation of this DNA and the TCRdb protein of a much larger clone differ at residue 10, probably owing to a read error; the protein shown here is translated from the DNA. The gene calls are TRDV1 and TRDJ3, with 7 bases fitting TRDD3. The J gene is absent in TCRdb and was assigned here via DNA matching to germline. V lost 7 bases, J lost 0 bases, and 18 bases stayed unmatched. The CDR3 is made up of 21 amino acids. Germline V gene lookup returns CDR1 TSWWSYY and CDR2 QGS. Here the CDR3 reads CALALLGIRPDSSWDTRQMFF. The CDR3 region has the DNA TGTGCTCTTGCCCTCTTGGGGATAAGGCCGGATAGCTCCTGGGACACCCGACAGATGTTTTTC.

This clone was observed a few times. This likely reflects a read error, since a far larger clone is one base away. The chain uses TRDV2 and TRDJ1, with TRDD3 identical over 7 bases. The J gene, missing from TCRdb, was assigned here through DNA to germline matching. Germline trimming cut 3 bases from V and 9 bases from J; bases unmatched to any gene: 21. CDR3 length: 17 amino acids. The germline gives CDR1 GEAIGNYY, CDR2 EKD. The CDR3 region is CACDPVQIFAGGYELIF. Here the CDR3 DNA reads TGTGCCTGTGACCCCGTCCAGATTTTCGCTGGGGGGTACGAACTCATCTTT.

With regard to this clone: The translation of this DNA and the TCRdb protein of a much larger clone differ at residue 9, probably owing to a read error; the protein shown here is translated from the DNA. The V gene is TRDV1, the J gene TRDJ1; D not certain. TCRdb offers no J gene call, so here the DNA was matched to germline to obtain one. CDR3 length equals 17 residues. Germline V gene sequence: CDR1 TSWWSYY, CDR2 QGS. The ends were cut back, 0 bases at V and 5 bases at J, with 19 bases in the middle. CDR3 nucleotide sequence: TGTGCTCTTGGGGAACTAGCCGCTCCACCTCCCGGGGATAAACTCATCTTT. It codes for CALGELAAPPPGDKLIF.

This clone showed up just a few times. A read error is likely here: a far larger clone is one base away. Other DNA sequences in the sample encode the same CDR3. This chain links TRDV1 with TRDJ1, with 8 bases identical to TRDD3. The J gene is absent in TCRdb and was assigned here via DNA matching to germline. The length of the CDR3 is 17 residues. Germline loops: CDR1 TSWWSYY, CDR2 QGS. The CDR3 DNA is TGTGCTCTCGGGGAGCCTACGGTGGGGGATGACACCGATAAACTCATCTTT. Translation gives CALGEPTVGDDTDKLIF.

This clone was picked up a small number of times. The mismatch at residue 8 between this DNA's translation and the TCRdb protein of a much larger clone likely reflects a read error; the protein shown is translated from the DNA. The chain joins TRDV1 to TRDJ1; tentatively, D is TRDD3 (5 bases). Germline assignment: CDR1 TSWWSYY and CDR2 QGS. The CDR3 sequence is 17 residues long. V shed 4 bases and J shed 2 bases, with 20 bases lying between them. The CDR3 nucleotides read TGTGCTCTTGGGGTCGGGGCTGTGGGATTCTCTACCGATAAACTCATCTTT. This encodes CALGVGAVGFSTDKLIF.

This clone was detected a few times. The TCRdb record carries a much larger clone's protein, which differs from this DNA's translation at residue 12; a read error is the likely cause, and the protein listed here is the DNA translation. This rearrangement joins TRDV1 to TRDJ1; no clear D gene. Trimming took 0 bases from V and 0 from J, leaving 20 bases between them. This CDR3 comprises 19 residues. Germline CDR1 TSWWSYY, CDR2 QGS. The CDR3 spells CALGELPPRRGGYTDKLIF. Written as DNA, the CDR3 is TGTGCTCTTGGGGAACTCCCCCCCAGAAGGGGCGGTTACACCGATAAACTCATCTTT.

This clone was picked up many times. TCRdb has a much larger clone's protein, which differs at residue 14 from the translation of this DNA, likely because of a read error; what is shown is the protein translated from the DNA. The CDR3 region has the DNA TGTGCTCTTGGGGAAATGGTCCTACGGTTCGCTGGGGGAGCCGATAAACTCATCTTT. Protein sequence: CALGEMVLRFAGGADKLIF. The rearrangement links TRDV1 to TRDJ1; 8 nucleotides agree with TRDD3. Trimming removed 2 bases from V and 3 bases from J; junction bases left unmatched: 17. Germline V gene data show CDR1 as TSWWSYY and CDR2 as QGS. The CDR3 totals 19 residues.

This clone appeared many times. A far more abundant clone sits one base away, making this likely a read error. The chain uses TRDV2 and TRDJ1, with TRDD3 matching 12 bases. Germline matching of the DNA provided the J gene here, since TCRdb leaves it blank. V lost 3 bases and J lost 3; bases outside the gene matches: 1. This CDR3 comprises 14 residues. Germline loops: CDR1 GEAIGNYY, CDR2 EKD. The CDR3 sequence is CACDPGGYADKLIF. CDR3 bases: TGTGCCTGTGACCCTGGGGGATACGCCGATAAACTCATCTTT.